This is a list of T cell receptor beta chains from one sample in a study of blood T cell repertoires in COVID-19. TCRdb's copy holds only in-frame clones and misses some; the assay was immunoSEQ multiplex PCR. The table shows some 360,000 clones, with more than 75% occurring only once. Sequencing was performed on peripheral blood. The receptors were gathered from a woman aged 55-69 years with COVID-19, enrolled during active disease. CDR3s include the opening cysteine and the closing phenylalanine or tryptophan. The D gene is left open where the match is weak. Expanded clones are given a class, and other clones once, few, many or no size at all.

j_call d_call v_call clone_size cdr3_aa cdr3_nt
TRBJ2-5 TRBD2 TRBV15 . CATIGGGAETQYF TGTGCCACCATCGGCGGGGGGGCCGAGACCCAGTACTTC
TRBJ1-6 . TRBV3-1/TRBV3-2 . CASSSTRGSPLHF TGTGCCAGCAGCTCCACGCGGGGTTCACCCCTCCACTTT
TRBJ2-5 . TRBV3-1/TRBV3-2 . CASSGRTRQETQYF TGTGCCAGCAGCGGACGGACACGCCAAGAGACCCAGTACTTC
TRBJ1-6 TRBD1 TRBV9 . CASSTRQGAGSPLHF TGTGCCAGCAGCACCCGACAGGGGGCAGGTTCACCCCTCCACTTT
TRBJ2-7 TRBD1 TRBV20-1 once CSASRGGDRALYEQYF TGCAGTGCTAGTAGGGGTGGGGACAGGGCCCTCTACGAGCAGTACTTC
TRBJ1-2 TRBD1 TRBV5-1 . CASSQGQGADNTF TGCGCCAGCAGCCAAGGACAGGGGGCCGATAACACCTTC
TRBJ2-1 . TRBV5-1 . CASSLGPYNEQFF TGCGCCAGCAGCTTGGGTCCTTACAATGAGCAGTTCTTC
TRBJ2-2 . TRBV18 . CASSPPSRVGTGELFF TGTGCCAGCTCACCACCGTCCAGGGTTGGCACCGGGGAGCTGTTTTTT
TRBJ1-1 TRBD1 TRBV18 . CASSPPPGTGILVTEAFF TGTGCCAGCTCACCTCCACCCGGGACAGGGATTTTGGTAACTGAAGCTTTCTTT
TRBJ1-2 . TRBV21-1 . CASSRGQEHRNYGYTF TGTGCCAGCAGCAGGGGACAGGAACATCGTAACTATGGCTACACCTTC
TRBJ2-1 TRBD2 TRBV18 . CASSSLLAGGSFYNEQFF TGTGCCAGCTCATCGTTACTAGCGGGGGGCTCCTTCTACAATGAGCAGTTCTTC
TRBJ2-2 TRBD1 TRBV5-8 . CASSIDREMRSGELFF TGTGCCAGCAGCATAGACAGGGAAATGAGGTCCGGGGAGCTGTTTTTT
TRBJ2-1 . TRBV9 once CASSVAGHTEQFF TGTGCCAGCAGCGTAGCGGGACATACTGAGCAGTTCTTC
TRBJ2-5 TRBD1 TRBV2 . CASRMGQGRLLDF TGTGCCAGCAGGATGGGACAGGGGAGACTCTTGGACTTC
TRBJ2-3 . TRBV11-2 . CASRDQGASGLTDTQYF TGTGCCAGCAGGGACCAGGGGGCTAGCGGACTCACAGATACGCAGTATTTT
TRBJ1-5 . TRBV19 . CASTHRGGTLRNQPQHF TGTGCCAGTACCCATCGTGGGGGGACTCTAAGGAATCAGCCCCAGCATTTT
TRBJ1-4 TRBD1 TRBV7-9 . CASSPNRGLWGNEKLFF TGTGCCAGCAGCCCAAACAGGGGTTTGTGGGGTAATGAAAAACTGTTTTTT
TRBJ2-3 TRBD2 TRBV9 . CASSPRGLAGGDTDTQYF TGTGCCAGCAGCCCTAGAGGCCTAGCGGGGGGGGACACAGATACGCAGTATTTT
TRBJ1-5 . TRBV7-2 . CASSLDRDQPQHF TGTGCCAGCAGCTTAGACAGGGATCAGCCCCAGCATTTT
TRBJ2-1 TRBD2 TRBV9 . CASSYRSGGSLNEQFF TGTGCCAGCAGCTACCGTAGCGGGGGGTCTCTCAATGAGCAGTTCTTC
TRBJ1-5 . TRBV30 . CAWSVGRGNQPQHF TGTGCCTGGAGTGTAGGCCGGGGAAATCAGCCCCAGCATTTT
TRBJ2-2 . TRBV2 . CASSGARNTGELFF TGTGCCAGCAGTGGAGCTCGGAACACCGGGGAGCTGTTTTTT
TRBJ2-7 TRBD2 TRBV3-1/TRBV3-2 once CASRHSGGFYEQYF TGTGCCAGCAGGCATAGCGGGGGCTTTTACGAGCAGTACTTC
TRBJ1-2 TRBD1 TRBV5-4 . CASSLTGVRNGYTF TGTGCCAGCAGCTTGACAGGGGTCAGGAATGGCTACACCTTC
TRBJ1-1 TRBD1 TRBV6-5 once CASNRGSGTEAFF TGTGCCAGTAACAGGGGGTCAGGCACTGAAGCTTTCTTT
TRBJ1-5 . TRBV15 . CATSRGATRGGQPQHF TGTGCCACCAGCAGAGGGGCGACCAGGGGAGGGCAGCCCCAGCATTTT
TRBJ1-1 TRBD1 TRBV7-3 . CASSFTGGENTEAFF TGTGCCAGCAGCTTCACAGGGGGGGAGAACACTGAAGCTTTCTTT
TRBJ1-1 . TRBV7-8 . CASSPQGNTEAFF TGTGCCAGCAGCCCCCAGGGGAACACTGAAGCTTTCTTT
TRBJ1-2 . TRBV14 . CASSIGQLYGYTF TGTGCCAGCAGCATAGGACAGTTATATGGCTACACCTTC
TRBJ2-2 . TRBV7-3 . CASSYTGGSNTGELFF TGTGCCAGCAGCTATACGGGGGGCTCGAACACCGGGGAGCTGTTTTTT
TRBJ1-2 TRBD1 TRBV20-1 . CSASPGQARSYTF TGCAGTGCTAGTCCCGGACAGGCCCGGAGCTACACCTTC